Reported below is one T cell receptor (beta chain). In its sample, this clone was seen once. Its antigen remains unidentified. No qualities accompany the bases; no much larger clone lies one base away. This sample is part of a study of cytotoxic CD8 clonotypes in ibrutinib-treated CLL (dated by TCRdb to the early 2020s). Concerning the study at large: The cohort had about a dozen relapsed/refractory and about 15 treatment-naive patients; approximately 17 were IGHV unmutated. Partial responses were observed in some 24 patients and complete responses in 2; after a median follow-up of around 64 months, remission was maintained in roughly 15 patients and progression was observed in 12. The response samples were drawn at a median of around eleven months into treatment, with a range of roughly 6 to 36 months. An average of roughly 270,000 productive templates and 80,000 to 95,000 productive rearrangements was obtained per sample. Of the 70 to 90 people in the trial, about two dozen had longitudinal samples available. Cryopreserved peripheral blood mononuclear cells were obtained prior to treatment, at the time of response, and at either disease progression or sustained remission. Every remission and progressive disease sample was obtained while ibrutinib was still being received by the patients. The full study reports these points: Public clonotypes were rare and either shrank or stayed stable during treatment, and the rise in clonality at ibrutinib response reflected expansion of private clonotypes. Baseline clonality exceeded that of age-matched healthy donors and correlated strongly with circulating CD8+ T-cell counts. Sampling times were not matched between patients in sustained remission and patients whose disease was progressing, and lymph node repertoires were not examined. Clonality rose at ibrutinib response, remained stable during sustained remission, and dropped back toward baseline at progression.

Taken with the paper, the label for time point translates to: progressive disease on ibrutinib. For TCR beta library preparation, roughly 2.2 micrograms of genomic DNA were isolated from cryopreserved PBMCs. Longitudinal blood samples from CLL patients on ibrutinib monotherapy underwent high-throughput TCR beta sequencing. The patients were enrolled in a single-center, open-label phase 2 trial of ibrutinib monotherapy. On a MiSeq, deep resolution sequencing aimed for a depth between 1 in 1 million and 1 in 200,000 T cells, with each clonotype covered approximately 10x on average. The immunoSEQ hsTCRB Kit was used to generate the TCR beta libraries. The authors processed their data as follows. Data were analyzed with ImmunoSEQ Data Assistant and ImmunoSEQ Analyzer, with V, D and J genes assigned per IMGT definitions. Clonality, with values ranging from 0 to 1, was calculated as one minus the normalized Shannon entropy of productive rearrangement frequencies. Public clonotype analysis was restricted to overrepresented clonotypes comprising at least 0.05% of each patient's repertoire. Repertoires from some twelve age-matched healthy donors in immuneACCESS were used as clonality controls. TCRdb obtained this table from immuneACCESS and retained in-frame rearrangements with V and J assigned. These tables miss some clones; where compared with another copy, unresolved V genes account for less than half of the shortfall, and the remainder is unexplained. D and trimming come from the DNA, and the V and J calls and clone size come from that table. Present in this sample are roughly 300,000 clones, approximately 76% of which were seen just once. Together, the top ten hold around 6% of the sample.

Spanning cysteine to phenylalanine, the CDR3 consists of 15 amino acids. CDR3 DNA only is kept here, 45 bases in frame from base 1. The germline V gene encodes CDR1 MNHEY and CDR2 SMNVEV (reference sequence). V was cut back by 2 bases and J by 6 bases, leaving a gap of 15 bases between them. Sample: PBMCs, taken at disease progression, from a patient treated with ibrutinib. Recombination joined TRBV27 with TRBJ2-3, with the D assignment possibly TRBD1 or TRBD2, given 6 matching bases for each. The clonotype originates from a human donor with chronic lymphocytic leukemia. The CDR3 has the sequence CASSLTGADRDTQYF. The base sequence is TGTGCCAGCAGTTTAACGGGGGCCGATCGGGATACGCAGTATTTT.